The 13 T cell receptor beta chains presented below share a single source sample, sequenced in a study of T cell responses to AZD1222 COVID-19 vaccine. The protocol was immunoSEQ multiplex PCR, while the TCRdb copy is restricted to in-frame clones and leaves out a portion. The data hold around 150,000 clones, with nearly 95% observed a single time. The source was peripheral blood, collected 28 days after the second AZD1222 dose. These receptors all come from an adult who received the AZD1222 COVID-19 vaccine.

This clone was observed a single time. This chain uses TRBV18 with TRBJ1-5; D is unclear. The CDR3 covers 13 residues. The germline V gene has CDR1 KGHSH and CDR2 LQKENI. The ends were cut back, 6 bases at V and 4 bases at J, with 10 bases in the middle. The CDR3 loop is CASSERVNQPQHF. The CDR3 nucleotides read TGTGCCAGCTCTGAGAGGGTTAATCAGCCCCAGCATTTT. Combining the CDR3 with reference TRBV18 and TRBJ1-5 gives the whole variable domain NAGVMQNPRHLVRRRGQEARLRCSPMKGHSHVYWYRQLPEEGLKFMVYLQKENIIDESGMPKERFSAEFPKEGPSILRIQQVVRGDSAAYFCASSERVNQPQHFGDGTRLSIL.

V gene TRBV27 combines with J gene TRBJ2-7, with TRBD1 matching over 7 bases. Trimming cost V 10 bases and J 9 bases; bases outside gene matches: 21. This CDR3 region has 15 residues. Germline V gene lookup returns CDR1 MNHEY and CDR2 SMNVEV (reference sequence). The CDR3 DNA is TGTGCCAACCAGGACAGGCTCGGGACCCGCGTGGGGCAGTACTTC. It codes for CANQDRLGTRVGQYF.

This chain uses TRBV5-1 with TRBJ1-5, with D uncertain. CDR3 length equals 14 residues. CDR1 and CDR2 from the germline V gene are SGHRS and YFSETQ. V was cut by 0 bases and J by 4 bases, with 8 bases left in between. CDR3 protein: CASSLDFPNQPQHF. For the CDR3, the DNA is TGCGCCAGCAGCTTGGATTTCCCGAATCAGCCCCAGCATTTT.

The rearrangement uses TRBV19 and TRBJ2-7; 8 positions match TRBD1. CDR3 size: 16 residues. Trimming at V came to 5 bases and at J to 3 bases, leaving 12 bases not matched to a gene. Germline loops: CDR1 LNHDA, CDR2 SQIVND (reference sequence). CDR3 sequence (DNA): TGTGCCAGTAGTCGGAGGATAGGACAGGGAAGCTACGAGCAGTACTTC. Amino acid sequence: CASSRRIGQGSYEQYF.

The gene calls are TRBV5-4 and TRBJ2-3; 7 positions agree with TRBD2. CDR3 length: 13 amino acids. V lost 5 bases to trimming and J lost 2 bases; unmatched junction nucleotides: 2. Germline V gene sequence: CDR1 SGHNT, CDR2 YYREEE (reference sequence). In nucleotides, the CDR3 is TGTGCCAGCAGGCGGGAGAACACAGATACGCAGTATTTT. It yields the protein CASRRENTDTQYF.

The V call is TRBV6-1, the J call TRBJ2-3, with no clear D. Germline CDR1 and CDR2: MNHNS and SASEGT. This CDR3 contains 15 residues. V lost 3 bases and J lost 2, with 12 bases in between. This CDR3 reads CASSEPRKNTDTQYF. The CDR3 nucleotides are TGTGCCAGCAGTGAGCCTCGGAAGAACACAGATACGCAGTATTTT.

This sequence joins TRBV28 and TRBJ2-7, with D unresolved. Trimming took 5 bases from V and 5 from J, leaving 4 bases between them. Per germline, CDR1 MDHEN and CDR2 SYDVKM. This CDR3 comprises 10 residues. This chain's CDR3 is CASSTDEQYF. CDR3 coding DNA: TGTGCCAGCAGTACAGACGAGCAGTACTTC.

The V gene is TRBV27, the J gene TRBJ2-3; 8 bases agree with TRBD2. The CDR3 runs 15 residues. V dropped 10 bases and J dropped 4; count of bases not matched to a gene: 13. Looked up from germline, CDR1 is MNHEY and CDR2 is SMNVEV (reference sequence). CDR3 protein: CANPLGGVGADTQYF. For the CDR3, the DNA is TGTGCCAACCCTCTCGGGGGGGTCGGGGCAGATACGCAGTATTTT.

The DNA of the CDR3 is TGTGCCAGCAGGGGGGGTGCTCTCAATCAGCCCCAGCATTTT. It specifies CASRGGALNQPQHF. The rearrangement links TRBV27 to TRBJ1-5, with a possible D match to TRBD1 (5 bases). This CDR3 is built from 14 residues. Germline-derived CDR1 and CDR2 are MNHEY and SMNVEV (reference sequence). Trimming took off 6 bases at V and 3 bases at J, with 12 bases between the two ends.

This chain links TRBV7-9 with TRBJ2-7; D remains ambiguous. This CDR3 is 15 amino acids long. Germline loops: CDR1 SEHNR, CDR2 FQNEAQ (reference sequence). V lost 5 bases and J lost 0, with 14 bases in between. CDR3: CASSPTEHSSYEQYF. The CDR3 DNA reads TGTGCCAGCAGCCCTACAGAGCATAGCTCCTACGAGCAGTACTTC.

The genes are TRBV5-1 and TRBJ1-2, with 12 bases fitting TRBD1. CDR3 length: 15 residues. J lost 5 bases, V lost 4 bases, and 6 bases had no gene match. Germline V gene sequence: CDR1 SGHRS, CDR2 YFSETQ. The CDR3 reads CASSPGQGAEYGYTF. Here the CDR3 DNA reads TGCGCCAGCAGCCCGGGACAGGGGGCTGAGTATGGCTACACCTTC.

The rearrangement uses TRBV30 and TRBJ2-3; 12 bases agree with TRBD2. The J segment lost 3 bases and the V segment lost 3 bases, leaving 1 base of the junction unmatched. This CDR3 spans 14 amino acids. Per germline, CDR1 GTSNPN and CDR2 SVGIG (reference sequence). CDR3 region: CAWSLAGGTDTQYF. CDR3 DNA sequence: TGTGCCTGGAGCCTAGCGGGAGGGACAGATACGCAGTATTTT.

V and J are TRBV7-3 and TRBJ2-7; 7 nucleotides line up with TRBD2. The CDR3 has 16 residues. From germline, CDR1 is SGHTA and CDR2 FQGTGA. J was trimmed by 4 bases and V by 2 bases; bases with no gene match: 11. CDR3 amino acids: CASSLYPSSGRYEQYF. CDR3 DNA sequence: TGTGCCAGCAGCTTATATCCGTCTAGCGGAAGATACGAGCAGTACTTC.